The rows below give T cell receptor beta chains drawn from one sample of a study of T cell repertoires in cytomegalovirus infection. Which antigens these TCRs recognize remains unknown. From the reads, TCRdb called clonotypes with MiXCR, one entry per CDR3 protein. The table records approximately 910,000 distinct CDR3 sequences, approximately 31% of them present only once. Sequencing used cultured CD8+ T cells from PBMCs, obtained from culture after CMV antigen stimulation. The origin of the receptors is a human donor in good health (CMV status not recorded). Some clones in this sample may be carry-over from other donors' samples. Each CDR3 is given with its conserved first and last residue. The D gene is left open where the match is weak. Some rows mark clone size as missing; the rest say once, few, many or name a class of expanded clone.

CDR3 DNA: TGTGCCAGCAGTCCTCCGGGACACCAACAAGAGACCCAGTACTTC; CDR3 protein: CASSPPGHQQETQYF; D gene: -; clone size: -; V gene: TRBV27; J gene: TRBJ2-5
CDR3 DNA: TGTGCCAGCAGCCCCTCCCAGGGCCTGCTCCCTGGAAACACCATATATTTT; CDR3 protein: CASSPSQGLLPGNTIYF; D gene: -; clone size: -; V gene: TRBV7-9; J gene: TRBJ1-3
CDR3 DNA: TGTGCCAGCAGCGAATGGGAAGGTGGCACAGATACGCAGTATTTT; CDR3 protein: CASSEWEGGTDTQYF; D gene: -; clone size: -; V gene: TRBV7-6; J gene: TRBJ2-3
CDR3 DNA: TGCAGTGCTAGGGGGACACGGGGCATCCTGTACGAGCAGTACTTC; CDR3 protein: CSARGTRGILYEQYF; D gene: -; clone size: -; V gene: TRBV20-1; J gene: TRBJ2-7
CDR3 DNA: TGTGCCAGCAGCGCGAACTCGGACAGGGGCGAGCAGTACTTC; CDR3 protein: CASSANSDRGEQYF; D gene: TRBD1; clone size: many; V gene: TRBV7-9; J gene: TRBJ2-7
CDR3 DNA: TGTGCCAGCAGTGATTTGGGCTCCAAAGCTTTCTTT; CDR3 protein: CASSDLGSKAFF; D gene: -; clone size: -; V gene: TRBV25-1; J gene: TRBJ1-1
CDR3 DNA: TGTGCCAGCAGTTTATTTTACAGGTCCACAGATACGCAGTATTTT; CDR3 protein: CASSLFYRSTDTQYF; D gene: -; clone size: -; V gene: TRBV27; J gene: TRBJ2-3
CDR3 DNA: TGCAGTGCTAGACCAGCGGCGTACAATGAGCAGTTCTTC; CDR3 protein: CSARPAAYNEQFF; D gene: -; clone size: -; V gene: TRBV20-1; J gene: TRBJ2-1
CDR3 DNA: TGTGCCATCAGTGAGTCAGTCTCCGGGACAGGGGGGTACGAGCAGTACTTC; CDR3 protein: CAISESVSGTGGYEQYF; D gene: TRBD1; clone size: -; V gene: TRBV10-3; J gene: TRBJ2-7
CDR3 DNA: TGTGTCAGCAGTCCGGAGGGGGGTATGAATGAGCAGTTCTTC; CDR3 protein: CVSSPEGGMNEQFF; D gene: -; clone size: -; V gene: TRBV12-3/TRBV12-4; J gene: TRBJ2-1
CDR3 DNA: TGTGCCAGCAGTTCTCCCCGGGATGCAAACACTGAAGCTTTCTTT; CDR3 protein: CASSSPRDANTEAFF; D gene: -; clone size: -; V gene: TRBV27; J gene: TRBJ1-1
CDR3 DNA: TGCAGTGCCCTCCCCCCGACTAGCACAGATACGCAGTATTTT; CDR3 protein: CSALPPTSTDTQYF; D gene: -; clone size: -; V gene: TRBV20-1; J gene: TRBJ2-3
CDR3 DNA: TGTGCTAGCAGCATAGGCCCCAACAAGGGAAATGAGCAGTTCTTC; CDR3 protein: CASSIGPNKGNEQFF; D gene: -; clone size: -; V gene: TRBV7-6; J gene: TRBJ2-1
CDR3 DNA: TGTGCCAACAGCTTAGCACAGGGCCTCACCGGGGAGCTGTTTTTT; CDR3 protein: CANSLAQGLTGELFF; D gene: -; clone size: many; V gene: TRBV7-8; J gene: TRBJ2-2
CDR3 DNA: TGCGCCAGCAGCTCCCGACTAAAGGACACTGAAGCTTTCTTT; CDR3 protein: CASSSRLKDTEAFF; D gene: -; clone size: -; V gene: TRBV5-1; J gene: TRBJ1-1
CDR3 DNA: TGTGCCAGCAGTTTCGGGACAGAAGCAACTAATGAAAAACTGTTTTTT; CDR3 protein: CASSFGTEATNEKLFF; D gene: TRBD1; clone size: few; V gene: TRBV12-3/TRBV12-4; J gene: TRBJ1-4
CDR3 DNA: TGTGCCAGTAGTGTTTCAGCCGCCTACGAGCAGTACTTC; CDR3 protein: CASSVSAAYEQYF; D gene: -; clone size: -; V gene: TRBV19; J gene: TRBJ2-7
CDR3 DNA: TGTGCCAGCAGACACACTAGCGGGGAAGGTACCGGGGAGCTGTTTTTT; CDR3 protein: CASRHTSGEGTGELFF; D gene: TRBD2; clone size: few; V gene: TRBV7-6; J gene: TRBJ2-2
CDR3 DNA: TGTGCCAGCAGCCAAGGGAGGTTTACTGAAGCTTTCTTT; CDR3 protein: CASSQGRFTEAFF; D gene: -; clone size: -; V gene: TRBV14; J gene: TRBJ1-1
CDR3 DNA: TGTGCCAGCAGTTTTTATGCAGGGGCAGGTCAGCCCCAGCATTTT; CDR3 protein: CASSFYAGAGQPQHF; D gene: -; clone size: few; V gene: TRBV27; J gene: TRBJ1-5
CDR3 DNA: TGTGCCAGGACTGGGGGCAGAACGAGATCGTACCAAGAGACCCAGTACTTC; CDR3 protein: CARTGGRTRSYQETQYF; D gene: -; clone size: few; V gene: TRBV6-1; J gene: TRBJ2-5
CDR3 DNA: TGTGCCATCAGAGTGGGGCTAGCAGGCACCACTAGCACAGATACGCAGTATTTT; CDR3 protein: CAIRVGLAGTTSTDTQYF; D gene: -; clone size: -; V gene: TRBV10-3; J gene: TRBJ2-3
CDR3 DNA: TGTGCCAGCAGTGACAGCCAAGAGACCCAGTACTTC; CDR3 protein: CASSDSQETQYF; D gene: -; clone size: many; V gene: TRBV6-1; J gene: TRBJ2-5
CDR3 DNA: TGTGCCAGCAGGCCGGGGGAGACGTACCAAGAGACCCAGTACTTC; CDR3 protein: CASRPGETYQETQYF; D gene: -; clone size: many; V gene: TRBV7-8; J gene: TRBJ2-5
CDR3 DNA: TGCGCCAGCAGCCAAGGTGAAACGGGACAGCTCTACACTGAAGCTTTCTTT; CDR3 protein: CASSQGETGQLYTEAFF; D gene: TRBD1; clone size: few; V gene: TRBV4-1; J gene: TRBJ1-1
CDR3 DNA: TGTGCCAGCAGTTTAGCCGGGGGCGCTTGGACTGAAGCTTTCTTT; CDR3 protein: CASSLAGGAWTEAFF; D gene: -; clone size: few; V gene: TRBV12-3/TRBV12-4; J gene: TRBJ1-1
CDR3 DNA: TGCAGTGCCAAAAACCCGGGACCGCCGGTTGATGGCTACACCTTC; CDR3 protein: CSAKNPGPPVDGYTF; D gene: -; clone size: -; V gene: TRBV20-1; J gene: TRBJ1-2
CDR3 DNA: TGTGCCAGCAGCGAGGGGGCAGGGAGGGACACTGAAGCTTTCTTT; CDR3 protein: CASSEGAGRDTEAFF; D gene: TRBD1; clone size: few; V gene: TRBV11-3; J gene: TRBJ1-1
CDR3 DNA: TGCGCCAGCAGCCAAGGCTGGCGGGACATGGGTGAGCAGTTCTTC; CDR3 protein: CASSQGWRDMGEQFF; D gene: -; clone size: many; V gene: TRBV4-1; J gene: TRBJ2-1